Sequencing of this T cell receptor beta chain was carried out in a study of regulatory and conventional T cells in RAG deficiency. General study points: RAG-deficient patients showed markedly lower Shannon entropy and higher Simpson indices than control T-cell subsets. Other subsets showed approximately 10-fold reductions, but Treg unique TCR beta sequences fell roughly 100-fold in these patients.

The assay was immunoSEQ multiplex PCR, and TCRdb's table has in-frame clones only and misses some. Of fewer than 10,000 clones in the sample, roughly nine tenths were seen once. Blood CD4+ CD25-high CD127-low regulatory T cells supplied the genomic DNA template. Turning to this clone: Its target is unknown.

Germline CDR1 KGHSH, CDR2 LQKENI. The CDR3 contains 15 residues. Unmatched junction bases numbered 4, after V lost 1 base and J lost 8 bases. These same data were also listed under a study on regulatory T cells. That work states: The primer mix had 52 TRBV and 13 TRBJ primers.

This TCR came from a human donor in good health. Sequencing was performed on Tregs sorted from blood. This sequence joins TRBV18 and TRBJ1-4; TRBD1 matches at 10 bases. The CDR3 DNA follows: TGTGCCAGCTCACCACGGGACAGGGGTGCGGAAAAACTGTTTTTT. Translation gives CASSPRDRGAEKLFF.